This TCR beta chain was sequenced during a study of blood T cells in healthy people across ages. Study results and limitations: Researchers report that TCR beta diversity correlated strongly with naive T cell percentage.

With respect to this clonotype: Its specificity is not known.

A second PCR of 7 to 11 cycles used a sample-barcoded 5' primer and a J-beta primer mix. Via MiXCR, TCRdb re-called the 5' RACE reads, giving one row per CDR3 protein. The repertoire has 600,000 or so distinct CDR3 sequences, around 48% of them found once; the top ten carry just under 25%. The sequencing sample was made of blood. This TCR derives from an elderly man in good health.

This chain's CDR3 is CASGVRPKETQYF. CDR3 in DNA: TGTGCCAGCGGAGTCCGGCCCAAAGAGACCCAGTACTTC. The V call is TRBV6-4, the J call TRBJ2-5, with D unclear. The V end was cut by 8 bases, the J end by 3 bases, with 13 bases between. The germline CDR1 and CDR2 sequences are MRHNA and SNTAGT. This CDR3 is built from 13 residues.